These T cell receptor beta chains were read from a single sample in a study of response to subunit inactivated influenza vaccine. MiXCR was run by TCRdb on the RT-PCR reads, yielding one entry per CDR3 protein. The table has about 530,000 distinct CDR3 sequences, approximately 13% seen once; the top ten hold around 13%. The sample in question was PBMCs from blood, obtained 40 to 50 days after vaccination. The receptors originated from a man in his fifties or sixties who received an inactivated influenza vaccine. The CDR3 runs from the conserved cysteine through the conserved F or W. D genes are given only for firm matches. Size is stated for part of the rows, as once, few or many counts, or as a class when the clone is expanded.

clone size: many
J gene: TRBJ2-5
CDR3 length: 11
D gene: NA
V gene: TRBV29-1
CDR3 protein: CSAWISETQYF
CDR3 DNA: TGCAGCGCGTGGATCTCAGAGACCCAGTACTTC

clone size: few
J gene: TRBJ1-1
CDR3 length: 15
D gene: TRBD1
V gene: TRBV12-3/TRBV12-4
CDR3 protein: CASRSMGQANTEAFF
CDR3 DNA: TGTGCCAGCAGATCAATGGGACAGGCGAACACTGAAGCTTTCTTT

clone size: few
J gene: TRBJ2-6
CDR3 length: 15
D gene: NA
V gene: TRBV7-9
CDR3 protein: CASSLFGAGANVLTF
CDR3 DNA: TGTGCCAGCAGCTTATTCGGTGCTGGGGCCAACGTCCTGACTTTC

clone size: once
J gene: TRBJ2-6
CDR3 length: 19
D gene: TRBD1
V gene: TRBV4-2
CDR3 protein: CASSPGQIGPGSGANVLTF
CDR3 DNA: TGTGCCAGCAGCCCGGGACAGATCGGGCCGGGCTCTGGGGCCAACGTCCTGACTTTC

clone size: many
J gene: TRBJ1-2
CDR3 length: 15
D gene: NA
V gene: TRBV5-5
CDR3 protein: CASSPGPGHVGGYTF
CDR3 DNA: TGTGCCAGCAGCCCTGGCCCGGGACACGTAGGAGGCTACACCTTC

clone size: NA
J gene: TRBJ2-7
CDR3 length: 14
D gene: NA
V gene: TRBV20-1
CDR3 protein: CSASTSPGAYEQYF
CDR3 DNA: TGCAGTGCTAGTACCTCCCCCGGGGCCTACGAGCAGTACTTC

clone size: few
J gene: TRBJ1-4
CDR3 length: 15
D gene: NA
V gene: TRBV14
CDR3 protein: CASSQDWGRKEKLFF
CDR3 DNA: TGTGCCAGCAGCCAAGATTGGGGGCGCAAGGAAAAACTGTTTTTT

clone size: few
J gene: TRBJ2-5
CDR3 length: 15
D gene: TRBD1
V gene: TRBV7-2
CDR3 protein: CASSPQGTGGETQYF
CDR3 DNA: TGTGCCAGCAGCCCTCAAGGGACAGGGGGAGAGACCCAGTACTTC

clone size: few
J gene: TRBJ2-7
CDR3 length: 17
D gene: TRBD2
V gene: TRBV7-2
CDR3 protein: CASSLALAGDSSYEQYF
CDR3 DNA: TGTGCCAGCAGCTTAGCTCTAGCGGGGGATAGCTCCTACGAGCAGTACTTC

clone size: NA
J gene: TRBJ2-2
CDR3 length: 13
D gene: TRBD1
V gene: TRBV5-1
CDR3 protein: CASTTGASGELFF
CDR3 DNA: TGCGCCAGCACGACAGGGGCGAGCGGGGAGCTGTTTTTT

clone size: many
J gene: TRBJ2-3
CDR3 length: 16
D gene: NA
V gene: TRBV6-2/TRBV6-3
CDR3 protein: CASSYSTTDRTDTQYF
CDR3 DNA: TGTGCCAGCAGTTACTCGACGACGGACCGCACAGATACGCAGTATTTT

clone size: few
J gene: TRBJ2-2
CDR3 length: 15
D gene: TRBD1
V gene: TRBV7-8
CDR3 protein: CASSLGTGHTGELFF
CDR3 DNA: TGTGCCAGCAGCTTGGGGACAGGGCACACCGGGGAGCTGTTTTTT

clone size: few
J gene: TRBJ1-6
CDR3 length: 11
D gene: NA
V gene: TRBV5-1
CDR3 protein: CASSLEGPLHF
CDR3 DNA: TGCGCCAGCAGCTTGGAGGGACCCCTCCACTTT

clone size: NA
J gene: TRBJ2-1
CDR3 length: 17
D gene: TRBD2
V gene: TRBV4-2
CDR3 protein: CASSQVTLAGGSYEQFF
CDR3 DNA: TGTGCCAGCAGCCAAGTGACTCTGGCGGGAGGCTCCTACGAGCAGTTCTTC

clone size: NA
J gene: TRBJ1-1
CDR3 length: 12
D gene: NA
V gene: TRBV7-6
CDR3 protein: CASSSPETEAFF
CDR3 DNA: TGTGCCAGCAGCTCCCCGGAGACTGAAGCTTTCTTT

clone size: few
J gene: TRBJ1-6
CDR3 length: 14
D gene: NA
V gene: TRBV20-1
CDR3 protein: CSAAPRAPNSPLHF
CDR3 DNA: TGCAGTGCTGCCCCCCGGGCCCCTAATTCACCCCTCCACTTT

clone size: many
J gene: TRBJ2-2
CDR3 length: 16
D gene: TRBD1
V gene: TRBV5-1
CDR3 protein: CASSSSTGRGTGELFF
CDR3 DNA: TGCGCCAGCAGCTCATCGACAGGGCGAGGCACCGGGGAGCTGTTTTTT

clone size: NA
J gene: TRBJ2-4
CDR3 length: 16
D gene: NA
V gene: TRBV12-3/TRBV12-4
CDR3 protein: CASSDDFLLAKNIQYF
CDR3 DNA: TGTGCCAGCAGTGACGACTTTCTGCTAGCCAAAAACATTCAGTACTTC

clone size: few
J gene: TRBJ1-1
CDR3 length: 15
D gene: TRBD1
V gene: TRBV24-1
CDR3 protein: CATSDPGQGAGEAFF
CDR3 DNA: TGTGCCACCAGTGACCCCGGACAGGGGGCAGGTGAAGCTTTCTTT

clone size: few
J gene: TRBJ2-2
CDR3 length: 17
D gene: NA
V gene: TRBV6-5
CDR3 protein: CASSYSSDGRGGGELFF
CDR3 DNA: TGTGCCAGCAGTTACTCGAGTGACGGCAGGGGGGGCGGGGAGCTGTTTTTT

clone size: NA
J gene: TRBJ1-1
CDR3 length: 16
D gene: NA
V gene: TRBV20-1
CDR3 protein: CSASVGPGFVNTEAFF
CDR3 DNA: TGCAGTGCTAGTGTTGGGCCCGGGTTCGTGAACACTGAAGCTTTCTTT

clone size: many
J gene: TRBJ1-2
CDR3 length: 16
D gene: NA
V gene: TRBV11-2
CDR3 protein: CASSSRAKTENYGYTF
CDR3 DNA: TGTGCCAGCAGCTCTAGGGCCAAGACAGAAAACTATGGCTACACCTTC

clone size: few
J gene: TRBJ2-1
CDR3 length: 16
D gene: NA
V gene: TRBV9
CDR3 protein: CASTVSGTESYNEQFF
CDR3 DNA: TGTGCCAGCACAGTATCCGGGACTGAGTCCTACAATGAGCAGTTCTTC

clone size: NA
J gene: TRBJ2-3
CDR3 length: 15
D gene: NA
V gene: TRBV27
CDR3 protein: CASSLGVRFTDTQYF
CDR3 DNA: TGTGCCAGCAGTTTAGGGGTTAGGTTCACAGATACGCAGTATTTT

clone size: NA
J gene: TRBJ2-5
CDR3 length: 14
D gene: NA
V gene: TRBV7-6
CDR3 protein: CASRKDNLQETQYF
CDR3 DNA: TGTGCCAGCAGGAAAGACAATCTCCAAGAGACCCAGTACTTC

clone size: few
J gene: TRBJ2-5
CDR3 length: 14
D gene: NA
V gene: TRBV7-8
CDR3 protein: CASSSQRTRETQYF
CDR3 DNA: TGTGCCAGCAGCTCCCAGCGGACGCGAGAGACCCAGTACTTC

clone size: few
J gene: TRBJ1-1
CDR3 length: 16
D gene: NA
V gene: TRBV5-8
CDR3 protein: CASSFWYRVMNTEAFF
CDR3 DNA: TGTGCCAGCAGCTTTTGGTACAGGGTCATGAACACTGAAGCTTTCTTT

clone size: many
J gene: TRBJ2-5
CDR3 length: 14
D gene: TRBD2
V gene: TRBV20-1
CDR3 protein: CSAREPSGIQTQYF
CDR3 DNA: TGCAGTGCTAGGGAACCTAGCGGGATACAGACCCAGTACTTC

clone size: few
J gene: TRBJ2-3
CDR3 length: 18
D gene: TRBD2
V gene: TRBV2
CDR3 protein: CASGIDLAGPAPRDTQYF
CDR3 DNA: TGTGCCAGCGGTATAGATCTAGCGGGGCCCGCTCCGCGAGATACGCAGTATTTT

clone size: NA
J gene: TRBJ2-1
CDR3 length: 14
D gene: TRBD2
V gene: TRBV20-1
CDR3 protein: CSARDPRERHEQFF
CDR3 DNA: TGCAGTGCTAGAGATCCGCGGGAGCGCCATGAGCAGTTCTTC

clone size: few
J gene: TRBJ2-1
CDR3 length: 17
D gene: TRBD2
V gene: TRBV5-6
CDR3 protein: CASRLGGGARSYNEQFF
CDR3 DNA: TGTGCCAGCAGGTTGGGCGGGGGGGCTCGCTCCTACAATGAGCAGTTCTTC

clone size: NA
J gene: TRBJ2-7
CDR3 length: 16
D gene: TRBD2
V gene: TRBV20-1
CDR3 protein: CSARKSGRLADYEQYF
CDR3 DNA: TGCAGTGCTAGGAAGTCTGGTAGGCTAGCGGACTACGAGCAGTACTTC

clone size: NA
J gene: TRBJ2-5
CDR3 length: 17
D gene: TRBD1
V gene: TRBV7-9
CDR3 protein: CASSLGQGRSNSETQYF
CDR3 DNA: TGTGCCAGCAGCCTCGGACAGGGGAGGAGTAATAGCGAGACCCAGTACTTC

clone size: few
J gene: TRBJ2-7
CDR3 length: 15
D gene: TRBD2
V gene: TRBV12-3/TRBV12-4
CDR3 protein: CASSMTSGGAYEQYF
CDR3 DNA: TGTGCCAGCAGCATGACTAGCGGGGGAGCCTACGAGCAGTACTTC

clone size: NA
J gene: TRBJ2-7
CDR3 length: 14
D gene: NA
V gene: TRBV5-6
CDR3 protein: CASSFGTLSYEQYF
CDR3 DNA: TGTGCCAGCAGCTTCGGGACATTATCCTACGAGCAGTACTTC

clone size: NA
J gene: TRBJ2-2
CDR3 length: 17
D gene: NA
V gene: TRBV7-2
CDR3 protein: CASSLVEGQLNTGELFF
CDR3 DNA: TGTGCCAGCAGCTTAGTGGAGGGACAGCTAAACACCGGGGAGCTGTTTTTT

clone size: NA
J gene: TRBJ2-3
CDR3 length: 16
D gene: TRBD1
V gene: TRBV3-1
CDR3 protein: CASSQMTGGGADTQYF
CDR3 DNA: TGTGCCAGCAGCCAAATGACAGGGGGCGGCGCAGATACGCAGTATTTT

clone size: many
J gene: TRBJ2-5
CDR3 length: 17
D gene: NA
V gene: TRBV7-6
CDR3 protein: CASSPTFTSLTEETQYF
CDR3 DNA: TGTGCCAGCAGCCCGACATTTACTTCCCTTACAGAAGAGACCCAGTACTTC